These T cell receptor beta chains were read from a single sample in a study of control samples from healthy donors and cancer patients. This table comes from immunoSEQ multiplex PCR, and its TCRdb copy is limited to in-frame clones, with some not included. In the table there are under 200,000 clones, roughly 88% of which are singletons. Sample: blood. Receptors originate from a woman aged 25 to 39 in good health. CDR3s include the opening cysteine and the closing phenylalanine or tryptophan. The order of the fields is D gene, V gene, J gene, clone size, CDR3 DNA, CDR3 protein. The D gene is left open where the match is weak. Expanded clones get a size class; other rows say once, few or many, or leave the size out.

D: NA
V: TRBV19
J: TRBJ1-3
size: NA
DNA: TGTGCCAGTAGTATAGCGGGGAACTCTGGAAACACCATATATTTT
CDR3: CASSIAGNSGNTIYF

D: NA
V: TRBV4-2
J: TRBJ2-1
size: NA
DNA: TGTGCCAGCAGCCCCCCTCCAAGGGGGACTACCTTTTACAATGAGCAGTTCTTC
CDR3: CASSPPPRGTTFYNEQFF

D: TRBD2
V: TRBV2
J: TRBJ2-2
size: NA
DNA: TGTGCCAGCACCGCGCTAGCGGGAGGGTTGGGCGGGGAGCTGTTTTTT
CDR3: CASTALAGGLGGELFF

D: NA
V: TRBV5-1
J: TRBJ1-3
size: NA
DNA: TGCGCCAGCAGCTTGGCCGGGGGGAGCTCTGGAAACACCATATATTTT
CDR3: CASSLAGGSSGNTIYF

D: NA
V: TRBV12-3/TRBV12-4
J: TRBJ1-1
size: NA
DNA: TGTGCCAGCAGTTTAGGAGTACGGGATGCTTTCTTT
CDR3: CASSLGVRDAFF

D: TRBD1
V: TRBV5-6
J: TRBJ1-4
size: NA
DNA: TGTGCCAGCAGTTTTGGGACAGGACTAGAAAAACTGTTTTTT
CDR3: CASSFGTGLEKLFF

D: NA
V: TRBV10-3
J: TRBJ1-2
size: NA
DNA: TGTGCCATCCGAGGAGCAGAGATCGGGAACTATGGCTACACCTTC
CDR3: CAIRGAEIGNYGYTF

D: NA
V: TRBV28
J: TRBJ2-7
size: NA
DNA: TGTGCCAGCAGTTTACAGCGGAACTACGAGCAGTACTTC
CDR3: CASSLQRNYEQYF

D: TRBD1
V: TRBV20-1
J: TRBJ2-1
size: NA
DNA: TGCAGTGCTTGTGGACAGGCTTATTATTACAATGAGCAGTTCTTC
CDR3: CSACGQAYYYNEQFF

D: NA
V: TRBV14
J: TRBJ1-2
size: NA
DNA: TGTGCCAGCAGCCAAGATAATCAGATCTATGGCTACACCTTC
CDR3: CASSQDNQIYGYTF

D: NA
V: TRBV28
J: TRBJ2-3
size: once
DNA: TGTGCCAGCAGTTTCCAATTAGCGGCCGAATCAGATACGCAGTATTTT
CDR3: CASSFQLAAESDTQYF

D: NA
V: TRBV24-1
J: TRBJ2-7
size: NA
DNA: TGTGCCACCAGTGAGAGACCCCGGTCCCGGACGGTTCCTTACGAGCAGTACTTC
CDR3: CATSERPRSRTVPYEQYF

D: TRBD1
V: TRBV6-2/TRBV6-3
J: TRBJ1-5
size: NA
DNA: TGTGCCAGCAGTTACCCAACCGACAGGGGGCTTGGCAATCAGCCCCAGCATTTT
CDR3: CASSYPTDRGLGNQPQHF

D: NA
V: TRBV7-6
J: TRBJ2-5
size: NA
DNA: TGTGCCAGCAGCTACCCGGGAACCCATACGCAAGAGACCCAGTACTTC
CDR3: CASSYPGTHTQETQYF

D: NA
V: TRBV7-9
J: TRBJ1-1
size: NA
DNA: TGTGCCAGCAGCTCCCGAGACGGGGTCAGAAACACTGAAGCTTTCTTT
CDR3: CASSSRDGVRNTEAFF

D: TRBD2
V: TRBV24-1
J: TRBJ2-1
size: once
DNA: TGTGCCACCAGTGATTCCTACTCGACTAGCGGACGGTACAATGAGCAGTTCTTC
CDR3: CATSDSYSTSGRYNEQFF

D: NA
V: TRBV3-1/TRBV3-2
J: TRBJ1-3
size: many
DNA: TGTGCCAGCAGCCAAGTACAGGGAGCGCCTGGAAACACCATATATTTT
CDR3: CASSQVQGAPGNTIYF

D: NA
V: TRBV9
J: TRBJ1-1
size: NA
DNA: TGTGCCAGCAGCGTAGGGGGGGTTAACACTGAAGCTTTCTTT
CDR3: CASSVGGVNTEAFF

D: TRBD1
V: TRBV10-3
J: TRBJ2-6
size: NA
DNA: TGTGCCATCAGAAGACAGGGCCCGAACGCTAACTCTGGGGCCAACGTCCTGACTTTC
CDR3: CAIRRQGPNANSGANVLTF

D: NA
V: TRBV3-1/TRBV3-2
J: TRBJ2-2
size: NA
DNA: TGTGCCAGCAGCCTTGGGGGGGGCTCGAGAACCGGGGAGCTGTTTTTT
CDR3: CASSLGGGSRTGELFF

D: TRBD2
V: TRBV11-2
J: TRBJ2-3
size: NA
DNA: TGTGCCAGCAGCTTAGGCGGACTAGCGGGGATGACAGATACGCAGTATTTT
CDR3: CASSLGGLAGMTDTQYF

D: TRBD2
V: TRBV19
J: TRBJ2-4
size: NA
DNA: TGTGCCAGTAGTATTGGGCCCTTACTAGCGGGAGCTCCCAAAAACATTCAGTACTTC
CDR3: CASSIGPLLAGAPKNIQYF

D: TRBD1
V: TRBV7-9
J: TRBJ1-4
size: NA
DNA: TGTGCCAGCAGCCCGACTCCGGGACAGGTTTTTAATGAAAAACTGTTTTTT
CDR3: CASSPTPGQVFNEKLFF

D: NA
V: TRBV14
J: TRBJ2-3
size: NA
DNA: TGTGCCAGCAGCCAAGGTGGGCCGACAGATACGCAGTATTTT
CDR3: CASSQGGPTDTQYF

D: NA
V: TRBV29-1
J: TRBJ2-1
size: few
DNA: TGCAGCGTTGCTCGCGGGGGCAATTACAATGAGCAGTTCTTC
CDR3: CSVARGGNYNEQFF

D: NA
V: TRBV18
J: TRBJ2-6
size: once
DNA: TGTGCCAGTCAGGGGATCTCTGGGGCCAACGTCCTGACTTTC
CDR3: CASQGISGANVLTF

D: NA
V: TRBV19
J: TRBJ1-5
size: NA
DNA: TGTGCCAGTAGCGACTTGAGCAATCAGCCCCAGCATTTT
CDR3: CASSDLSNQPQHF

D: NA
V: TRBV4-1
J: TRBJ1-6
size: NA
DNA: TGCGCCAGCAGCCAACACTACAGGGATTCTAATTCACCCCTCCACTTT
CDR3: CASSQHYRDSNSPLHF

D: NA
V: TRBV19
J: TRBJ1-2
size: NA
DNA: TGTGCCAGTAGTATAAAACCTCGGACACTCTATGGCTACACCTTC
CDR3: CASSIKPRTLYGYTF

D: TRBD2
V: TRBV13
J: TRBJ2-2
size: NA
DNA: TGTGCCAGCAGCGTAGCGGGAGAGGAGCTGTTTTTT
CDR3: CASSVAGEELFF

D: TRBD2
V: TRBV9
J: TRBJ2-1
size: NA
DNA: TGTGCCAGCAGCGTTGGACTAGCGGGGGGCCCTATCAATGAGCAGTTCTTC
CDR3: CASSVGLAGGPINEQFF

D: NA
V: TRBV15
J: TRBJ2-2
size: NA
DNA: TGTGCCACCAGTCGGGGGTTTCAGGACACCGGGGAGCTGTTTTTT
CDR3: CATSRGFQDTGELFF

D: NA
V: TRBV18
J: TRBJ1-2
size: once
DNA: TGTGCCAGCTCACCAGGGGCAGGGATGGCTGGCTACACCTTC
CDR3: CASSPGAGMAGYTF

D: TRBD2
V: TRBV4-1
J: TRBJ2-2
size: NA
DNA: TGCGCCAGCAGCCAAGGGGTGGTGCGGGGGGGCAGCACCGGGGAGCTGTTTTTT
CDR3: CASSQGVVRGGSTGELFF

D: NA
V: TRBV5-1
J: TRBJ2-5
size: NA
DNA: TGCGCCAGCAGCTGGGACTTCCGGCAGACCCAGTACTTC
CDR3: CASSWDFRQTQYF

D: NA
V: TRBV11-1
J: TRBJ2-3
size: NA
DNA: TGTGCCAGCAGCTTAGCGTTGCTCCAGGGGGGAAAATCCACAGATACGCAGTATTTT
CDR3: CASSLALLQGGKSTDTQYF